Sequencing of this TCR beta chain was carried out in a study of blood T cell repertoires in COVID-19. Seattle participants joined during active infection and were tracked over time. Libraries were prepared by immunoSEQ multiplex PCR; TCRdb keeps only in-frame clonotypes and omits some of them. Of over 150,000 clones listed, approximately 91% are singletons. The TCR comes from a man in his forties or fifties with COVID-19, enrolled during active disease. The sequenced sample consisted of peripheral blood.

CDR3 in DNA: TGTGCCAGCAGTTACTCGGGACTAGCGGGAGGGGGGGAGCTGTTTTTT. Translation gives CASSYSGLAGGGELFF. This chain connects TRBV6-6 to TRBJ2-2, with TRBD2 identical over 16 bases. Germline values: CDR1 MNHNY, CDR2 SVGAGI (reference sequence). CDR3 length: 16 residues. Trimming cost V 0 bases and J 8 bases; bases outside gene matches: 0.